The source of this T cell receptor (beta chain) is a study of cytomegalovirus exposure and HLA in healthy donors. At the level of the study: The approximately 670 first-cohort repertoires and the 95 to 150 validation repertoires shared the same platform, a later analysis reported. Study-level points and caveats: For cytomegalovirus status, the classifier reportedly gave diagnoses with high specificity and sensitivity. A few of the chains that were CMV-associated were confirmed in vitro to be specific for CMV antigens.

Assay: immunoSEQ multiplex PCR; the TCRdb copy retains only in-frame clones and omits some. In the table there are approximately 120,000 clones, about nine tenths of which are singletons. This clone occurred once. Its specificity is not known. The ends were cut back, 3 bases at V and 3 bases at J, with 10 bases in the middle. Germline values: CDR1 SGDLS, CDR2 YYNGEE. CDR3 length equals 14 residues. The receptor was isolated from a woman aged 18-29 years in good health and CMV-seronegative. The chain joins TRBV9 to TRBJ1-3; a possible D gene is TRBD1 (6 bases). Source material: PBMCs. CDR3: CASSGVGGGNTIYF. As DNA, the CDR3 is TGTGCCAGCAGCGGCGTAGGGGGTGGAAACACCATATATTTT.